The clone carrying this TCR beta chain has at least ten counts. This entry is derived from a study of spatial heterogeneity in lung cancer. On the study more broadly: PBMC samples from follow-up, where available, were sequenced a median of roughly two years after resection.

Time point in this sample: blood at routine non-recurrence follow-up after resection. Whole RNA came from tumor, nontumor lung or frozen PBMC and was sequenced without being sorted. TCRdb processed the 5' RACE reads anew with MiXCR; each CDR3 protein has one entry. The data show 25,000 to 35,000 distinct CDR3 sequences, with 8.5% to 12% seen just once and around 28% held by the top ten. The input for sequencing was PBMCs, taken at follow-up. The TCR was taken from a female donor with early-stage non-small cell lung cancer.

The CDR3 loop is CASSLERGWPYNEQFF. The CDR3 region has the DNA TGCGCCAGCAGCTTGGAAAGAGGGTGGCCCTACAATGAGCAGTTCTTC. This chain uses TRBV5-1 with TRBJ2-1, with a possible D match to TRBD2 (5 bases). Germline CDR1 SGHRS, CDR2 YFSETQ. Trimming shortened V by 0 bases and J by 2 bases, and 12 bases separated the two germline ends. This CDR3 is built from 16 residues.